These T cell receptor beta chains were read from a single sample in a study of T cell responses to AZD1222 COVID-19 vaccine. Sequenced by immunoSEQ multiplex PCR; TCRdb stores in-frame clones only, minus some. The profile shows nearly 110,000 clones, around 92% of them singletons. The sample here was peripheral blood, taken 28 days after the second AZD1222 dose. Source of these receptors: an adult who received the AZD1222 COVID-19 vaccine. The CDR3 runs from the conserved cysteine through the conserved F or W. D genes are given only for firm matches.

j_call,v_call,d_call,cdr3_aa,cdr3_nt
TRBJ1-2,TRBV6-2/TRBV6-3,.,CASSYSTDYGYTF,TGTGCCAGCAGTTACTCGACAGACTATGGCTACACCTTC
TRBJ1-1,TRBV5-6,.,CASSRRGGEAFF,TGTGCCAGCAGCCGACGCGGTGGTGAAGCTTTCTTT
TRBJ1-1,TRBV19,.,CASRQTLDRSTEAFF,TGTGCCAGTCGACAGACGCTAGATAGGAGCACTGAAGCTTTCTTT
TRBJ2-1,TRBV9,TRBD2,CASSVGLAGADEQFF,TGTGCCAGCAGCGTCGGACTAGCGGGAGCCGATGAGCAGTTCTTC
TRBJ1-2,TRBV4-1,.,CASSQDRQGRYGYTF,TGCGCCAGCAGCCAAGATCGTCAGGGGCGCTATGGCTACACCTTC
TRBJ1-1,TRBV6-5,.,CASSREGNTEAFF,TGTGCCAGCAGTCGGGAGGGGAACACTGAAGCTTTCTTT
TRBJ2-7,TRBV7-8,TRBD1,CASSLGDRGQYEQYF,TGTGCCAGCAGCTTAGGGGACAGGGGGCAATACGAGCAGTACTTC
TRBJ2-2,TRBV11-3,TRBD1,CASSSMGQMTGELFF,TGTGCCAGCAGCTCAATGGGACAGATGACCGGGGAGCTGTTTTTT
TRBJ2-1,TRBV2,.,CASRPGRHEQFF,TGTGCCAGCAGGCCAGGGCGCCATGAGCAGTTCTTC
TRBJ1-1,TRBV5-1,.,CASRLVGAEAFF,TGCGCCAGCAGGTTGGTGGGGGCCGAAGCTTTCTTT